Below, 24 T cell receptor beta chains from the same sample are listed, as sequenced in a study of neurological immune-mediated disorders. Time point of the sample: longitudinal time-point 2. TCRdb fed the 5' RACE reads into MiXCR, producing one record per CDR3 protein. The sample records some 87,000 distinct CDR3 sequences, approximately 5.8% being singletons. The material sequenced was PBMCs. All receptors come from an older woman with multiple sclerosis.

This clonotype came up many times. The V gene is TRBV5-1, the J gene TRBJ2-3, with D uncertain. The germline CDR1 and CDR2 sequences are SGHRS and YFSETQ. The CDR3 has 13 residues. The V gene lost 6 bases and the J gene lost 4 bases, with 12 bases spanning the gap. The DNA for the CDR3 is TGCGCCAGCAACAACCCAGTGGCAGATACGCAGTATTTT. Its protein is CASNNPVADTQYF.

In its sample, this clonotype was seen many times. The chain couples TRBV28 to TRBJ2-3; 9 bases agree with TRBD2. The CDR3 has 14 amino acids. V trimming: 7 bases; J trimming: 7 bases; junction bases outside the gene matches: 9. Germline V gene sequence: CDR1 MDHEN, CDR2 SYDVKM. CDR3 amino acids: CASNRPSGGYTQYF. CDR3 nucleotide sequence: TGTGCCAGCAACCGACCGAGCGGGGGGTATACGCAGTATTTT.

Ten or more counts support this clonotype. The CDR3 here is CASSRPTRSVTNEQFF. CDR3 DNA: TGCGCCAGCAGTCGACCGACTAGAAGTGTCACCAATGAGCAGTTCTTC. The chain recombines TRBV4-1 with TRBJ2-1; a weak D match, TRBD2 (6 bases). Germline CDR1 reads MGHRA; CDR2 reads YSYEKL. Trimming shortened V by 6 bases and J by 6 bases, and 21 bases separated the two germline ends. This CDR3 has 16 residues.

This clonotype was found many times. The rearrangement uses TRBV11-2 and TRBJ2-7; 8 nucleotides agree with TRBD1. The CDR3 is 14 residues long. Germline V gives CDR1 SGHAT, CDR2 FQNNGV. Losses at the gene ends were 5 bases for V and 4 bases for J; bases not matched to a gene: 7. The CDR3 here is CASSTSRQGYEQYF. The CDR3 bases are TGTGCCAGCAGCACCAGCAGACAGGGGTACGAGCAGTACTTC.

This clonotype has a count of ten or more. The rearrangement links TRBV12-3 or TRBV12-4 to TRBJ2-1; unclear D gene. V was clipped by 6 bases and J by 7 bases, with 19 bases between them. The CDR3 loop spans 15 amino acids. Here the CDR3 DNA reads TGTGCCAGCAGAACGAGTCCCAGCGCAGTGAATGAGCAGTTCTTC. Encoded protein: CASRTSPSAVNEQFF.

This clonotype appeared many times. The V and J genes are TRBV5-1 and TRBJ1-5; a possible D gene is TRBD1 (5 bases). CDR3 length: 15 amino acids. Germline V gene lookup returns CDR1 SGHRS and CDR2 YFSETQ. The V end lost 0 bases, the J end lost 3 bases, and 10 bases lay between the germline ends. Here the CDR3 reads CASSLGDLPNQPQHF. The CDR3 DNA follows: TGCGCCAGCAGCTTGGGGGACCTACCCAATCAGCCCCAGCATTTT.

Many counts were recorded for this clonotype. The genes are TRBV5-1 and TRBJ2-5; D may match TRBD1 or TRBD2 (6 bases each). Germline V gives CDR1 SGHRS, CDR2 YFSETQ. CDR3 length: 15 residues. The germline V and J ends were trimmed by 0 bases and 5 bases, with 14 bases remaining between them. The CDR3 loop reads CASSLAPGAAETQYF. The CDR3 nucleotides are TGCGCCAGCAGCTTGGCCCCGGGGGCCGCCGAGACCCAGTACTTC.

In this sample, this clonotype turned up many times. The chain joins TRBV20-1 to TRBJ2-7, with 8 bases fitting TRBD1. After removal of 6 bases from V and 3 bases from J, the junction contained 16 bases not matched to a gene. The germline V gene has CDR1 DFQATT and CDR2 SNEGSKA (reference sequence). CDR3 size: 16 residues. The CDR3 loop reads CSALDFTSGTGYEQYF. In DNA form, the CDR3 reads TGCAGTGCCCTTGACTTCACGTCCGGGACAGGCTACGAGCAGTACTTC.

This clonotype showed up many times. The gene calls are TRBV3-1 and TRBJ2-1, with 12 bases lining up with TRBD2. The CDR3 is 15 residues long. V was pared by 2 bases and J by 9 bases, with 5 bases of the junction left unmatched. Germline lookup yields CDR1 LGHDT and CDR2 YNNKEL (reference sequence). CDR3 sequence (DNA): TGTGCCAGCAGCCAACCTAGCGGGGGGGCAGTTGAGCAGTTCTTC. It encodes CASSQPSGGAVEQFF.

A few counts support this clonotype. A much larger clone differs from this one at a single base, so this may be a read error. This CDR3 is missing its conserved last phenylalanine or tryptophan, likely due to a read error. The genes are TRBV7-2 and TRBJ1-2, with 11 nucleotides matching TRBD1. The CDR3 extends over 14 amino acids. CDR1 and CDR2 from the germline V gene are SGHTA and FQGNSA. V trimming: 3 bases; J trimming: 4 bases; junction bases outside the gene matches: 1. In DNA, the CDR3 is TGTGCCAGCAGCTTGGGGACAGGGGGCTATGGCTACACCTAC. It encodes CASSLGTGGYGYTY.

This clonotype was observed many times. The rearrangement uses TRBV7-8 and TRBJ2-5; D is undetermined. Looked up from germline, CDR1 is SGHVS and CDR2 is FQNEAQ. The CDR3 consists of 13 residues. V was trimmed by 5 bases and J by 5 bases, leaving 12 bases between them. CDR3: CASSPVWSETQYF. CDR3 in DNA: TGTGCCAGCAGCCCCGTTTGGAGCGAGACCCAGTACTTC.

This clonotype was picked up many times. The chain uses TRBV9 and TRBJ2-3, with D possibly being TRBD1 (6 bases). Germline lookup yields CDR1 SGDLS and CDR2 YYNGEE. The CDR3 extends over 17 amino acids. Trimming removed 4 bases at V and 1 base at J, with 19 bases between. The CDR3 loop is CASSPGVRGYGTDTQYF. As DNA, the CDR3 is TGTGCCAGCAGCCCAGGGGTCCGGGGCTATGGCACAGATACGCAGTATTTT. The full variable domain, completed using reference TRBV9 and TRBJ2-3, is DSGVTQTPKHLITATGQRVTLRCSPRSGDLSVYWYQQSLDQGLQFLIQYYNGEERAKGNILERFSAQQFPDLHSELNLSSLELGDSALYFCASSPGVRGYGTDTQYFGPGTRLTVL.

CDR3 DNA: TGTGCCAGCAGCTTCCAATCGACAGGGGCGAACACTGAAGCTTTCTTT. This codes for CASSFQSTGANTEAFF. This chain connects TRBV7-8 to TRBJ1-1, with 8 positions matching TRBD1. CDR3 length: 16 residues. Germline V gives CDR1 SGHVS, CDR2 FQNEAQ. Germline trimming cut 3 bases from V and 1 base from J; bases unmatched to any gene: 7. The complete variable domain, with remaining parts taken from reference TRBV7-8 and TRBJ1-1, reads GAGVSQSPRYKVAKRGQDVALRCDPISGHVSLFWYQQALGQGPEFLTYFQNEAQLDKSGLPSDRFFAERPEGSVSTLKIQRTQQEDSAVYLCASSFQSTGANTEAFFGQGTRLTVV.

Comments on this clonotype: A read error may explain this, as a much larger clone is one base away. The chain is built from TRBV20-1 and TRBJ1-1, with 8 positions matching TRBD1. Germline values: CDR1 DFQATT, CDR2 SNEGSKA (reference sequence). The CDR3 covers 15 residues. This chain's CDR3 is CSATARQGMNTETFF. In nucleotides, the CDR3 is TGCAGTGCTACCGCCCGACAGGGGATGAACACTGAAACTTTCTTT.

Ten or more counts support this clonotype. This sequence joins TRBV11-2 and TRBJ2-2; D unclear. The germline CDR1 and CDR2 sequences are SGHAT and FQNNGV. The CDR3 extends over 15 amino acids. The V and J ends lost 1 base and 4 bases respectively, with 10 bases between them. The DNA for the CDR3 is TGTGCCAGCAGCTTAGTAGCCATCGGCACCGGGGAGCTGTTTTTT. Protein: CASSLVAIGTGELFF.

This clonotype appeared many times. DNA of the CDR3: TGCGCCAGCAGCTTGGCAACAGGCGAAAACTATGGCTACACCTTC. This gives the protein CASSLATGENYGYTF. The chain couples TRBV5-1 to TRBJ1-2, with D possibly matching TRBD1 (5 bases). Germline V gene sequence: CDR1 SGHRS, CDR2 YFSETQ. V gave up 0 bases and J gave up 2 bases, with 11 bases separating them. This CDR3 has 15 amino acids.

The chain links TRBV18 to TRBJ1-1; a weak D match, TRBD1 (5 bases). The germline V and J ends were trimmed by 1 base and 1 base, with 10 bases remaining between them. The germline V gene has CDR1 KGHSH and CDR2 LQKENI. The CDR3 has 15 residues. The CDR3 is CASSPQRGGNTEAFF. The CDR3 DNA follows: TGTGCCAGCTCACCACAACGGGGGGGGAACACTGAAGCTTTCTTT.

The sample holds many counts of this clonotype. J is TRBJ2-7 and V is TRBV29-1; 8 bases align to TRBD2. This CDR3 has 11 amino acids. Per germline, CDR1 SQVTM and CDR2 ANQGSEA. The V and J ends lost 7 bases and 7 bases, in that order; junction bases with no gene match: 6. The CDR3 DNA is TGCAGCGCTCGGGGGGGACCGGAGCAGTACTTC. It translates to CSARGGPEQYF.

This clonotype was observed many times. The V gene is TRBV7-2, the J gene TRBJ1-4, with 7 positions matching TRBD1. The CDR3 totals 16 residues. Trimming at V came to 2 bases and at J to 7 bases, leaving 10 bases not matched to a gene. Germline lookup yields CDR1 SGHTA and CDR2 FQGNSA. The CDR3 region has the DNA TGTGCCAGCAGCTTAAGGGAGACAGGGCGGCGTGAAAAACTGTTTTTT. Protein product: CASSLRETGRREKLFF.

In this sample, this clonotype turned up many times. This sequence joins TRBV10-3 and TRBJ2-5; D could derive from TRBD1 or TRBD2 (7 bases each). Germline assignment: CDR1 ENHRY and CDR2 SYGVKD. The CDR3 is made up of 14 amino acids. V dropped 3 bases and J dropped 5 bases, with 13 bases sitting between them. DNA for the CDR3: TGTGCCATCAGTGAAGTCAGGGGGGGGGAGACCCAGTACTTC. Residues: CAISEVRGGETQYF.

This clonotype was seen at least ten times. The chain combines TRBV5-1 with TRBJ2-1, with 7 bases matching TRBD1. Germline V CDR1 and CDR2: SGHRS, YFSETQ. J gave up 4 bases and V 4 bases, and 5 bases lay outside the gene matches. This CDR3 has 14 residues. The DNA of the CDR3 is TGCGCCAGCAGCCAGGGACAGCCTTACAATGAGCAGTTCTTC. This encodes CASSQGQPYNEQFF. The entire variable domain, with the rest obtained from reference TRBV5-1 and TRBJ2-1, is as follows: KAGVTQTPRYLIKTRGQQVTLSCSPISGHRSVSWYQQTPGQGLQFLFEYFSETQRNKGNFPGRFSGRQFSNSRSEMNVSTLELGDSALYLCASSQGQPYNEQFFGPGTRLTVL.

This clonotype was seen repeatedly, ten times or more. This chain links TRBV28 with TRBJ2-5; weak D call: TRBD2 (6 bases). Germline CDR1 MDHEN, CDR2 SYDVKM. The CDR3 is 15 amino acids. Trimming removed 3 bases at V and 5 bases at J, with 16 bases between. CDR3 in amino acids: CASSLAGLLAETQYF. CDR3 DNA: TGTGCCAGCAGTTTGGCGGGTCTCCTAGCGGAGACCCAGTACTTC.

The sample holds many counts of this clonotype. This chain connects TRBV27 to TRBJ1-1; TRBD1 matches at 7 bases. Germline values: CDR1 MNHEY, CDR2 SMNVEV (reference sequence). The CDR3 length is 14 residues. Unmatched junction bases numbered 6, after V lost 4 bases and J lost 4 bases. The CDR3: CASSSKQGLTEAFF. CDR3 nucleotides: TGTGCCAGCAGTTCCAAACAGGGGCTCACTGAAGCTTTCTTT.

This clonotype occurred many times. V gene TRBV5-1 combines with J gene TRBJ1-1; 7 nucleotides line up with TRBD1. Per the germline V gene, CDR1 is SGHRS and CDR2 is YFSETQ. The CDR3 length is 16 residues. After removal of 4 bases from V and 0 bases from J, the junction contained 9 bases not matched to a gene. CDR3 loop: CASSGSAGGMNTEAFF. Here the CDR3 DNA reads TGCGCCAGCAGCGGCTCGGCAGGGGGGATGAACACTGAAGCTTTCTTT.